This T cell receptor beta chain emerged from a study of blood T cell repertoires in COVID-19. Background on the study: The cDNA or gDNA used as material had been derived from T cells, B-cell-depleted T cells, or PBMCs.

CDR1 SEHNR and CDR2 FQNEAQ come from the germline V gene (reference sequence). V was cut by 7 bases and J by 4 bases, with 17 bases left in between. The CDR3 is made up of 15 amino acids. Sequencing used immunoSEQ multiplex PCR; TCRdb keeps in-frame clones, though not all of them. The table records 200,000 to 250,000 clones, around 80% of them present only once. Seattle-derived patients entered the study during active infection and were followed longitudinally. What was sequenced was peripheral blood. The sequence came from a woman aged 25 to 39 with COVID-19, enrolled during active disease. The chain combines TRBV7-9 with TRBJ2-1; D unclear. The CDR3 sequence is CASTLSPVEYNEQFF. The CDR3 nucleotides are TGTGCCAGCACCCTCTCACCGGTCGAGTACAATGAGCAGTTCTTC.